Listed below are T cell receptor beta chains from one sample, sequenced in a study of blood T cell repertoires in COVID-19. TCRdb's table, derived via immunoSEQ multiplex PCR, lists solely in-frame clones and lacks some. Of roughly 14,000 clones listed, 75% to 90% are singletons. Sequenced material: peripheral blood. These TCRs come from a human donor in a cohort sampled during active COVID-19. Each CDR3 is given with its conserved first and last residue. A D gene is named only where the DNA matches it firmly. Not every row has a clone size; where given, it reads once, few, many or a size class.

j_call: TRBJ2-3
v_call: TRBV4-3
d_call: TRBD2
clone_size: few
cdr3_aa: CASGPLAGSGTDTQYF
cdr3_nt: TGCGCCAGCGGACCTTTAGCGGGATCAGGCACAGATACGCAGTATTTT

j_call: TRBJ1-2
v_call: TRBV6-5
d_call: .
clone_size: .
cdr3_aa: CASSYGEGYYGYTF
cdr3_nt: TGTGCCAGCAGTTACGGCGAGGGATACTATGGCTACACCTTC

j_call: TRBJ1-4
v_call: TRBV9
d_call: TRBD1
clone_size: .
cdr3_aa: CASSTRQGANEKLFF
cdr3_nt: TGTGCCAGCAGCACCCGACAGGGGGCTAATGAAAAACTGTTTTTT

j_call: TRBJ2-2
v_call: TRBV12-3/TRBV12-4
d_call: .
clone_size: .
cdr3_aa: CASSLWGGLFF
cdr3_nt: TGTGCCAGCAGCCTCTGGGGAGGGCTGTTTTTT

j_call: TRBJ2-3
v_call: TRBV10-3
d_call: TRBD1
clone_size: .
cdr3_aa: CAVSGTGGADTQYF
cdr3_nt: TGTGCCGTCTCCGGGACAGGGGGCGCAGATACGCAGTATTTT

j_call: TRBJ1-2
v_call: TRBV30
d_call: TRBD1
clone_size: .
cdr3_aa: CACFKPGFATGVVVDYTF
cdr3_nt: TGTGCCTGTTTCAAACCAGGTTTCGCGACAGGGGTTGTGGTAGACTACACCTTC

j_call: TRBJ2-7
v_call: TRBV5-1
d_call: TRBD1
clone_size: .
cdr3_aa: CASSLGGTGRSYEQYF
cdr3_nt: TGCGCCAGCAGCTTGGGGGGGACAGGGCGGTCCTACGAGCAGTACTTC

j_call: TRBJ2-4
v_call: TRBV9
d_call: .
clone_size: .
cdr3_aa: CASSVGQAGDIQYF
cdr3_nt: TGTGCCAGCAGCGTAGGACAGGCGGGAGACATTCAGTACTTC

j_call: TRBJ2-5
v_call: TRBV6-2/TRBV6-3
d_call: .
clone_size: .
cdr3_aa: CASSNTGETQYF
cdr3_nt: TGTGCCAGCAGTAATACCGGGGAGACCCAGTACTTC

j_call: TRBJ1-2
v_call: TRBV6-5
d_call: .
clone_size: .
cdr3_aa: CASSRRGANGYTF
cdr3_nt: TGTGCCAGCAGTCGCCGGGGGGCAAATGGCTACACCTTC

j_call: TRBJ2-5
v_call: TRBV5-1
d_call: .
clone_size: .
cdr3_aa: CASRAQETQYF
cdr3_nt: TGCGCCAGCAGGGCCCAAGAGACCCAGTACTTC

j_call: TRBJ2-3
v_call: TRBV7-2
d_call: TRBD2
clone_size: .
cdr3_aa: CASSLTQRGVQDTQYF
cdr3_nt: TGTGCCAGCAGCTTAACCCAGCGGGGGGTGCAAGATACGCAGTATTTT

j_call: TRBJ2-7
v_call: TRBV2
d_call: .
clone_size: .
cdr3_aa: CASKGGLRVNEQYF
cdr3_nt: TGTGCCAGCAAAGGGGGTCTCAGGGTAAACGAGCAGTACTTC

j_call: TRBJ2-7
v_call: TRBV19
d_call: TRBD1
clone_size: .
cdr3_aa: CASSISGQGAYEQYF
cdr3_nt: TGTGCCAGTAGTATCTCGGGACAGGGCGCCTACGAGCAGTACTTC

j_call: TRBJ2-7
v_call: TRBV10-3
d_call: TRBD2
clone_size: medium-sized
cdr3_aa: CAISSGLAVGYEQYF
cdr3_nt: TGTGCCATCAGTTCGGGACTAGCGGTGGGGTACGAGCAGTACTTC

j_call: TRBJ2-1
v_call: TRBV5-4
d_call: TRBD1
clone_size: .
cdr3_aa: CASSSTGGSYNEQFF
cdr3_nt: TGTGCCAGCAGCTCCACAGGGGGCTCCTACAATGAGCAGTTCTTC

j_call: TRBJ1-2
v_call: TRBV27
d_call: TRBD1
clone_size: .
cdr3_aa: CASSQTGVTYGYTF
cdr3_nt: TGTGCCAGCAGTCAAACAGGGGTCACCTATGGCTACACCTTC

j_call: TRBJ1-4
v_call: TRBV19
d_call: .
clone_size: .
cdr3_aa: CASTGLNEKLFF
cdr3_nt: TGTGCCAGTACAGGGTTGAATGAAAAACTGTTTTTT

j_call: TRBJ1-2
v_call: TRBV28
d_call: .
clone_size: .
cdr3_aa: CASLTARFQINYGYTF
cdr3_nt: TGTGCCAGCTTGACAGCTCGCTTCCAAATTAACTATGGCTACACCTTC

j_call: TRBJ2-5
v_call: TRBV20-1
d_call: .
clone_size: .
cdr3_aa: CSASRRIRDRETQYF
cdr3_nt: TGCAGTGCTAGTAGGCGCATCAGGGATCGAGAGACCCAGTACTTC

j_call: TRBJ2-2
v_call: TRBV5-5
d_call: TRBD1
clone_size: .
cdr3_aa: CASSPGTGGFDTGELFF
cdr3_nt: TGTGCCAGCAGCCCCGGGACAGGGGGTTTCGACACCGGGGAGCTGTTTTTT

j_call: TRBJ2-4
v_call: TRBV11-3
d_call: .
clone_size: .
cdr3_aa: CASSLGRQNIQYF
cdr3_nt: TGTGCCAGCAGCTTAGGGCGGCAAAACATTCAGTACTTC

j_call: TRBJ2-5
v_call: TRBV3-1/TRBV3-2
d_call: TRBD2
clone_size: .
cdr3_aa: CASRGSGRVETQYF
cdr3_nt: TGTGCCAGCAGAGGTAGCGGGAGGGTTGAGACCCAGTACTTC

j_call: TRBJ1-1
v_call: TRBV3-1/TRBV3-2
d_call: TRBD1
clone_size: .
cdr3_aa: CASSQGQGNTEAFF
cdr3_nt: TGTGCCAGCAGCCAGGGACAGGGGAACACTGAAGCTTTCTTT

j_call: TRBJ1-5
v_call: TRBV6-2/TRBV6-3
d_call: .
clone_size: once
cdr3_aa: CASSYQQDQPQHF
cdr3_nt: TGTGCCAGCAGTTATCAACAGGATCAGCCCCAGCATTTT

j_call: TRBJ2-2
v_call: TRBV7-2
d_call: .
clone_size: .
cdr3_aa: CASSSQGQLTGELFF
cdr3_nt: TGTGCCAGCAGCTCCCAGGGACAATTGACCGGGGAGCTGTTTTTT

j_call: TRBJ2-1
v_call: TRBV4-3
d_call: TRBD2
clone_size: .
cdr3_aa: CASSQANSGSSYNEQFF
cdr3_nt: TGCGCCAGCAGCCAAGCCAACAGCGGGAGCTCCTACAATGAGCAGTTCTTC

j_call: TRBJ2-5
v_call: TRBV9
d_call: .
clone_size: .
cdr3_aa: CASSVNTGETQYF
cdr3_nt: TGTGCCAGCAGCGTGAACACAGGGGAGACCCAGTACTTC

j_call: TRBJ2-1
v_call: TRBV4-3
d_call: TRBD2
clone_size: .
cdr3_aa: CASSQGGVSGRASGEQFF
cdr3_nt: TGCGCCAGCAGCCAAGGAGGGGTAAGCGGGAGGGCCTCTGGAGAGCAGTTCTTC

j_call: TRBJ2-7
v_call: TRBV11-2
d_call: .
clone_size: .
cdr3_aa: CASSLSGSYEQYF
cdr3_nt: TGTGCCAGCAGCTTATCAGGGTCCTACGAGCAGTACTTC

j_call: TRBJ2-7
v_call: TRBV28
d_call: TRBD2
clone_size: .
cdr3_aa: CASTPGGETYEQYF
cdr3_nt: TGTGCCAGCACCCCGGGGGGGGAGACCTACGAGCAGTACTTC

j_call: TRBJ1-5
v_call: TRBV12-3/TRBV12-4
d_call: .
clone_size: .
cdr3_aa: CASSLRTNQPQHF
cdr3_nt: TGTGCCAGCAGTTTACGGACAAATCAGCCCCAGCATTTT

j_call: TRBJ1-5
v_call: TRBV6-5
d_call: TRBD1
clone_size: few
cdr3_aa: CASTKGQGVNQPQHF
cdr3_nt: TGTGCCAGCACAAAGGGACAGGGGGTTAACCAGCCCCAGCATTTT

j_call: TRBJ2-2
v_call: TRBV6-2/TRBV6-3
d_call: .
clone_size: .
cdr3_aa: CASSYRNGMRPTGELFF
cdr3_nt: TGTGCCAGCAGTTACCGGAACGGGATGCGGCCCACCGGGGAGCTGTTTTTT

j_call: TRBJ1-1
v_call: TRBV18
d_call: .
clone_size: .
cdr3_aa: CASSPQEGRNTEAFF
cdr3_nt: TGTGCCAGCTCACCACAGGAGGGGCGGAACACTGAAGCTTTCTTT

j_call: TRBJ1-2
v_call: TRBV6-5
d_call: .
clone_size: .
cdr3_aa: CASRDGGVNYGYTF
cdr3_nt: TGTGCCAGCCGGGATGGCGGGGTTAACTATGGCTACACCTTC

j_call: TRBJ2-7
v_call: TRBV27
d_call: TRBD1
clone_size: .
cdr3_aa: CASRGQPYEQYF
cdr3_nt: TGTGCCAGCCGGGGACAGCCCTACGAGCAGTACTTC

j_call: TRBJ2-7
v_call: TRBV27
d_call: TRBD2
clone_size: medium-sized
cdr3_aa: CASRGMVAGYEQYF
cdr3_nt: TGTGCCAGCAGGGGGATGGTAGCGGGGTACGAGCAGTACTTC

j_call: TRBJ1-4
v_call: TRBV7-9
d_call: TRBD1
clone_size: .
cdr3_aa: CASSLRTGKNEKLFF
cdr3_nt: TGTGCCAGCAGCCTCCGGACAGGGAAGAATGAAAAACTGTTTTTT

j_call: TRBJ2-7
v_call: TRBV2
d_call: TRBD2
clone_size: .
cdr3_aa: CASIPGGVPYEQYF
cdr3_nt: TGTGCCAGCATCCCCGGGGGGGTCCCCTACGAGCAGTACTTC

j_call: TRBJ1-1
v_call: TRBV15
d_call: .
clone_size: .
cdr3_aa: CATSRGGRQAFF
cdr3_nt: TGTGCCACCAGCAGAGGAGGGAGGCAAGCTTTCTTT

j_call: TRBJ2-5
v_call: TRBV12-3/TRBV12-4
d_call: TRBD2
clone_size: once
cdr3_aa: CASSLGTSGRADF
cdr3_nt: TGTGCCAGCAGTTTAGGGACTAGCGGGAGGGCCGACTTC

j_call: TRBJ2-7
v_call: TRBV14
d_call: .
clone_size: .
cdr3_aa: CASSPAESSYEQYF
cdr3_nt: TGTGCCAGCTCGCCAGCGGAAAGCTCCTACGAGCAGTACTTC

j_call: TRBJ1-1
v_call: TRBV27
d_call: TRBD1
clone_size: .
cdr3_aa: CASSPGTENTEAFF
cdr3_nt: TGTGCCAGCAGCCCCGGGACAGAGAACACTGAAGCTTTCTTT

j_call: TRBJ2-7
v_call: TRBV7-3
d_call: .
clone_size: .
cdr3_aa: CASSPRGGVFLEQYF
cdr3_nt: TGTGCCAGCAGCCCCCGTGGAGGGGTGTTTTTAGAACAGTACTTC

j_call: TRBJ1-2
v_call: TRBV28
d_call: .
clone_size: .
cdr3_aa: CASSLSLPSGYTF
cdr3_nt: TGTGCCAGCAGTTTATCCCTCCCTAGCGGCTACACCTTC